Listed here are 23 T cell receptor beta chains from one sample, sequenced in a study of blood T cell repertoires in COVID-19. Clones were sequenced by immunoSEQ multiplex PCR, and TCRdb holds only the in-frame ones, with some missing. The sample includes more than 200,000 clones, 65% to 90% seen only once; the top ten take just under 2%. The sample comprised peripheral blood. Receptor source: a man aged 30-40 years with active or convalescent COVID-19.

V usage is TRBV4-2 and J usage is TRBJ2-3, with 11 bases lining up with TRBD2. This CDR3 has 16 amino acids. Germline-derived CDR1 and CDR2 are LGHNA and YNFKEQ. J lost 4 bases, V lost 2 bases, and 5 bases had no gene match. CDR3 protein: CASSQPLAGGADTQYF. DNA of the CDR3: TGTGCCAGCAGCCAACCCCTAGCGGGGGGAGCAGATACGCAGTATTTT.

The chain's CDR3 is CASSLNGGSDEQYF. The CDR3 bases are TGTGCCAGCAGCTTAAACGGGGGGTCGGACGAGCAGTACTTC. The chain has TRBV7-9 and TRBJ2-7, with 7 nucleotides matching TRBD2. Germline V lookup: CDR1 SEHNR, CDR2 FQNEAQ (reference sequence). The CDR3 is 14 amino acids. The ends lost 2 bases at V and 5 bases at J; junction bases unmatched: 6. The complete variable domain, with remaining parts taken from reference TRBV7-9 and TRBJ2-7, reads DTGVSQNPRHKITKRGQNVTFRCDPISEHNRLYWYRQTLGQGPEFLTYFQNEAQLEKSRLLSDRFSAERPKGSFSTLEIQRTEQGDSAMYLCASSLNGGSDEQYFGPGTRLTVT.

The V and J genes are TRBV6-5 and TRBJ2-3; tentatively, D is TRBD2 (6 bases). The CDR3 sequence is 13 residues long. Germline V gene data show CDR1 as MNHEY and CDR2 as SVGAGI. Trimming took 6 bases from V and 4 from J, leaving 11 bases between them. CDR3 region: CASRPGTPDTQYF. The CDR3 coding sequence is TGTGCCAGCAGGCCGGGGACTCCAGATACGCAGTATTTT.

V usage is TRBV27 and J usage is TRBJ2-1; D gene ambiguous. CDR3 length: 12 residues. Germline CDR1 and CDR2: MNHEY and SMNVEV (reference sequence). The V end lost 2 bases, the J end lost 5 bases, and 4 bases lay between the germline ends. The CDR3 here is CASSLPNNEQFF. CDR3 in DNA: TGTGCCAGCAGTTTACCAAACAATGAGCAGTTCTTC.

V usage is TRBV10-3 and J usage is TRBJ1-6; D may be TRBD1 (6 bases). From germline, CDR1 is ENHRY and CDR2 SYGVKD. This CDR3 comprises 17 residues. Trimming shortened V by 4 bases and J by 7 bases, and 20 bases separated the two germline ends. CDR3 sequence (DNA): TGTGCCATCAGTGGTGCGGGGGGCGTCTCCGGGAATTCACCCCTCCACTTT. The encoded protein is CAISGAGGVSGNSPLHF.

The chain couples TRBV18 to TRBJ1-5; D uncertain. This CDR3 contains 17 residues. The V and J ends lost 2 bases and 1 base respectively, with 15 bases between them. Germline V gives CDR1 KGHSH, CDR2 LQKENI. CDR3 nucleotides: TGTGCCAGCTCACCAGAGGCCAGCGGTCTGAGCAATCAGCCCCAGCATTTT. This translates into CASSPEASGLSNQPQHF. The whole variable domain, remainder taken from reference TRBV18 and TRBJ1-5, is NAGVMQNPRHLVRRRGQEARLRCSPMKGHSHVYWYRQLPEEGLKFMVYLQKENIIDESGMPKERFSAEFPKEGPSILRIQQVVRGDSAAYFCASSPEASGLSNQPQHFGDGTRLSIL.

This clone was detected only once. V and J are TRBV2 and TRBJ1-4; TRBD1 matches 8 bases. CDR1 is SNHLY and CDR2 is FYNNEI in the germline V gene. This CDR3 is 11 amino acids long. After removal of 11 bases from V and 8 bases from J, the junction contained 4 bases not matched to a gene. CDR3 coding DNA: TGTGCCGGACGGACAGGGGAAAAACTGTTTTTT. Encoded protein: CAGRTGEKLFF.

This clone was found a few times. The CDR3 protein is CASRDGQGQETQYF. CDR3 sequence (DNA): TGTGCCAGCAGAGACGGACAGGGCCAAGAGACCCAGTACTTC. The J gene is TRBJ2-5, the V gene TRBV7-2; 8 bases align to TRBD1. The V and J ends lost 6 bases and 1 base, in that order; junction bases with no gene match: 4. From germline, CDR1 is SGHTA and CDR2 FQGNSA. The CDR3 loop spans 14 amino acids.

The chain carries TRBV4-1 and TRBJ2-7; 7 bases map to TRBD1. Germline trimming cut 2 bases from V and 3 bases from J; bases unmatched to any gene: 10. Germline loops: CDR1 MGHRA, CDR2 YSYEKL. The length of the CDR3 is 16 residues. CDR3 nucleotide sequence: TGCGCCAGCAGCCAAAGTCCGACAGGGTTAGTCTACGAGCAGTACTTC. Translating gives CASSQSPTGLVYEQYF.

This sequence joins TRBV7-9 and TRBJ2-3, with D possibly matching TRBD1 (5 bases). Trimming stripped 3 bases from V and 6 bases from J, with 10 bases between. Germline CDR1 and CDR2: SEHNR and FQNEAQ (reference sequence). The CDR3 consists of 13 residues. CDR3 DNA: TGTGCCAGCAGCTTGTCAGGGCAGGATACGCAGTATTTT. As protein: CASSLSGQDTQYF.

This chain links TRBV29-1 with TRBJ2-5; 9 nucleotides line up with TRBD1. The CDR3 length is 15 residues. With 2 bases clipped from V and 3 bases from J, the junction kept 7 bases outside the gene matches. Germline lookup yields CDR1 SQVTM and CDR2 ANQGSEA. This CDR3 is CSVERDRVRKETQYF. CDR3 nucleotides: TGCAGCGTTGAAAGGGACAGGGTGAGGAAAGAGACCCAGTACTTC.

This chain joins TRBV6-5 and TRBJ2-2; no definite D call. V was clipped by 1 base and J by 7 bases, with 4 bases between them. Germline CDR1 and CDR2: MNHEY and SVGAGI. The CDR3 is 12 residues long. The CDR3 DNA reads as TGTGCCAGCAGTTACTACGGCGGGGAGCTGTTTTTT. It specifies CASSYYGGELFF.

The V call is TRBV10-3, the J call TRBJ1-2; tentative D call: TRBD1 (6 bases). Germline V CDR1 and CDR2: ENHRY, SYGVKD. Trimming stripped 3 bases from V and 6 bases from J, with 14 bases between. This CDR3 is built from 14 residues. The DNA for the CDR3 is TGTGCCATCAGTGACACAGGGCTGGAGAATGGCTACACCTTC. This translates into CAISDTGLENGYTF.

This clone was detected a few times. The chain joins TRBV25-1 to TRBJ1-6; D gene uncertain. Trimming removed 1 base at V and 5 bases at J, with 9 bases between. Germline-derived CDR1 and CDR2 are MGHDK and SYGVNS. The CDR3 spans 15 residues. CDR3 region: CASSESAGNNSPLHF. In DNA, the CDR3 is TGTGCCAGCAGTGAATCGGCAGGAAATAATTCACCCCTCCACTTT.

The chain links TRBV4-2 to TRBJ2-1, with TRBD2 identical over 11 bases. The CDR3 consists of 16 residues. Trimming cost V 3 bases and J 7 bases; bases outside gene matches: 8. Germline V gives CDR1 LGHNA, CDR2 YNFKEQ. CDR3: CASSHALSGGANEQFF. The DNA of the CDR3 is TGTGCCAGCAGCCACGCCCTTAGCGGGGGGGCAAATGAGCAGTTCTTC.

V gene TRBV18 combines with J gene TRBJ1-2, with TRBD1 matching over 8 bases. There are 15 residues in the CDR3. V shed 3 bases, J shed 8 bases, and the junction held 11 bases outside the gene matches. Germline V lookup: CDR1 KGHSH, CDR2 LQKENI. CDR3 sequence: CASSPGTGLFFGYTF. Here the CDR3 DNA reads TGTGCCAGCTCACCGGGGACAGGCCTTTTCTTCGGCTACACCTTC. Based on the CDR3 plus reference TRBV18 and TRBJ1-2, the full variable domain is NAGVMQNPRHLVRRRGQEARLRCSPMKGHSHVYWYRQLPEEGLKFMVYLQKENIIDESGMPKERFSAEFPKEGPSILRIQQVVRGDSAAYFCASSPGTGLFFGYTFGSGTRLTVV.

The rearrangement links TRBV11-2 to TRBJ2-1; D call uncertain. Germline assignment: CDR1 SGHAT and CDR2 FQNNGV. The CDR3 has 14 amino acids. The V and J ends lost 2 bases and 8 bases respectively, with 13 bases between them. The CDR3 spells CASSLISQSHEQFF. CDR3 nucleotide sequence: TGTGCCAGCAGCTTAATCTCCCAGTCCCATGAGCAGTTCTTC.

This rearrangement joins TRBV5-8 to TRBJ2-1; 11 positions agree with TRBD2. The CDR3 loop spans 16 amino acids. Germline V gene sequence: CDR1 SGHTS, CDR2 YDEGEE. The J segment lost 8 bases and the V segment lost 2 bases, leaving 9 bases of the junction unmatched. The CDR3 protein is CASSFSRTSGYDEQFF. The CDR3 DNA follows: TGTGCCAGCAGCTTTTCTCGGACTAGCGGGTACGATGAGCAGTTCTTC. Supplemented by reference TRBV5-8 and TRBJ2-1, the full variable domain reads EAGVTQSPTHLIKTRGQQATLRCSPISGHTSVYWYQQALGLGLQFLLWYDEGEERNRGNFPPRFSGRQFPNYSSELNVNALELEDSALYLCASSFSRTSGYDEQFFGPGTRLTVL.

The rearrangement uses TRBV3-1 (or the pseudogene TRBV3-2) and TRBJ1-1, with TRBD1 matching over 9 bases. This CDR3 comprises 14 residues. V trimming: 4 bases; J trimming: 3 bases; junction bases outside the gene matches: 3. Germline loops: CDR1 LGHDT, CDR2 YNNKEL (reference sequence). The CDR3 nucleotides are TGTGCCAGCAGCCCCGGGGACAGGGACACTGAAGCTTTCTTT. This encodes CASSPGDRDTEAFF.

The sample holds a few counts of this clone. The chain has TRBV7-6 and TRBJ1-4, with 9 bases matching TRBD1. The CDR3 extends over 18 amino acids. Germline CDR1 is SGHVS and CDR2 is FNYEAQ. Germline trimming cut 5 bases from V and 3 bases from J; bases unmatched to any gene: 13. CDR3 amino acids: CASSPNRDRDRANEKLFF. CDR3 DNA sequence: TGTGCCAGCAGCCCCAACCGGGACAGGGATCGGGCTAATGAAAAACTGTTTTTT.

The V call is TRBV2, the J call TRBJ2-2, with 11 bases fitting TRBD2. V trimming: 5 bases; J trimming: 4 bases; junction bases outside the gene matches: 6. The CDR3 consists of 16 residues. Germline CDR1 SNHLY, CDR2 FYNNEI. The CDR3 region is CASSPTSGVVTGELFF. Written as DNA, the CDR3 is TGTGCCAGCAGTCCGACTAGCGGGGTAGTCACCGGGGAGCTGTTTTTT. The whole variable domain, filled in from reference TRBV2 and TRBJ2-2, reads EPEVTQTPSHQVTQMGQEVILRCVPISNHLYFYWYRQILGQKVEFLVSFYNNEISEKSEIFDDQFSVERPDGSNFTLKIRSTKLEDSAMYFCASSPTSGVVTGELFFGEGSRLTVL.

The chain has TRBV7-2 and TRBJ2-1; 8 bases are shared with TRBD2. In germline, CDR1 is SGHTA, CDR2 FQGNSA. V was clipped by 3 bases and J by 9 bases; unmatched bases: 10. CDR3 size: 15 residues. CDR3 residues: CASSLGLTGGLEQFF. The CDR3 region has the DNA TGTGCCAGCAGCTTGGGGTTAACGGGGGGGCTTGAGCAGTTCTTC. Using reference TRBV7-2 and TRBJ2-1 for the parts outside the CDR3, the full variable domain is GAGVSQSPSNKVTEKGKDVELRCDPISGHTALYWYRQSLGQGLEFLIYFQGNSAPDKSGLPSDRFSAERTGGSVSTLTIQRTQQEDSAVYLCASSLGLTGGLEQFFGPGTRLTVL.

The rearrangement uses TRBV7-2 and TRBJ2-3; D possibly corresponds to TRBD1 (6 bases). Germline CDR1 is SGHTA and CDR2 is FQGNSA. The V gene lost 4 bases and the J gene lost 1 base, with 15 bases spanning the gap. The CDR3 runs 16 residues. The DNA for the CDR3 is TGTGCCAGCAGCTCCGCCGACTGGACAGGCACAGATACGCAGTATTTT. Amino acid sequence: CASSSADWTGTDTQYF.